These T cell receptor beta chains were read from a single sample in a study of shared T cell receptors in the human thymus. TCRdb's copy holds only in-frame clones and misses some; the assay was immunoSEQ multiplex PCR. The table includes some 720,000 clones, around 89% detected once. A further study also used this sample, focusing on human thymus T cells.

What was sequenced was thymocytes. The receptors come from a boy under three years old with a congenital heart defect. The CDR3 runs from the conserved cysteine through the conserved F or W. Each record gives: V gene, D gene, J gene, clone size, CDR3 protein, CDR3 DNA. D genes are given only for firm matches. Only part of the rows carry a size: once, few, many, or a class if the clone is expanded.

v_gene: TRBV9; d_gene: TRBD2; j_gene: TRBJ2-1; abundance: NA; CDR3aa: CASSADRGTSDEGSYNEQFF; CDR3nt: TGTGCCAGCAGCGCCGACCGGGGGACTAGCGATGAGGGTTCCTACAATGAGCAGTTCTTC
v_gene: TRBV6-1; d_gene: NA; j_gene: TRBJ1-4; abundance: NA; CDR3aa: CASSDRAVSTNEKLFF; CDR3nt: TGTGCCAGCAGTGACAGGGCAGTGAGCACTAATGAAAAACTGTTTTTT
v_gene: TRBV27; d_gene: TRBD1; j_gene: TRBJ2-3; abundance: once; CDR3aa: CASSPGDRGLTDTQYF; CDR3nt: TGTGCCAGCAGCCCGGGGGACAGGGGGCTAACAGATACGCAGTATTTT
v_gene: TRBV15; d_gene: TRBD1; j_gene: TRBJ1-5; abundance: NA; CDR3aa: CATSRGQGARQPQHF; CDR3nt: TGTGCCACCAGCAGGGGACAGGGGGCACGACAGCCCCAGCATTTT
v_gene: TRBV9; d_gene: TRBD2; j_gene: TRBJ2-1; abundance: NA; CDR3aa: CASSGGGGLAFYNEQFF; CDR3nt: TGTGCCAGCAGCGGTGGGGGGGGACTAGCGTTCTACAATGAGCAGTTCTTC
v_gene: TRBV4-3; d_gene: TRBD2; j_gene: TRBJ2-2; abundance: NA; CDR3aa: CASSPGGGKTGELFF; CDR3nt: TGCGCCAGCAGCCCCGGCGGGGGGAAGACCGGGGAGCTGTTTTTT
v_gene: TRBV28; d_gene: TRBD2; j_gene: TRBJ2-3; abundance: once; CDR3aa: CASSPVKDLAGGTDTQYF; CDR3nt: TGTGCCAGCAGCCCAGTTAAGGACCTAGCGGGAGGCACAGATACGCAGTATTTT
v_gene: TRBV5-6; d_gene: NA; j_gene: TRBJ1-3; abundance: NA; CDR3aa: CASSYPRGSGNTIYF; CDR3nt: TGTGCCAGCAGTTACCCCAGGGGCTCCGGAAACACCATATATTTT
v_gene: TRBV7-2; d_gene: TRBD2; j_gene: TRBJ2-7; abundance: NA; CDR3aa: CASSPGAGRAYEQYF; CDR3nt: TGTGCCAGCAGCCCGGGTGCCGGGAGGGCCTACGAGCAGTACTTC
v_gene: TRBV5-4; d_gene: NA; j_gene: TRBJ2-3; abundance: NA; CDR3aa: CASSLWLSTDTQYF; CDR3nt: TGTGCCAGCAGCTTGTGGCTGAGCACAGATACGCAGTATTTT
v_gene: TRBV4-3; d_gene: TRBD2; j_gene: TRBJ2-1; abundance: NA; CDR3aa: CASSRKELAGADEQFF; CDR3nt: TGCGCCAGCAGCCGAAAGGAGTTAGCGGGAGCGGATGAGCAGTTCTTC
v_gene: TRBV28; d_gene: NA; j_gene: TRBJ2-7; abundance: NA; CDR3aa: CASSLKRPSYEQYF; CDR3nt: TGTGCCAGCAGTTTAAAGCGGCCGTCCTACGAGCAGTACTTC
v_gene: TRBV28; d_gene: TRBD1; j_gene: TRBJ1-5; abundance: NA; CDR3aa: CASSCGQAHQPQHF; CDR3nt: TGTGCCAGCAGCTGTGGACAGGCTCATCAGCCCCAGCATTTT
v_gene: TRBV5-1; d_gene: NA; j_gene: TRBJ2-3; abundance: NA; CDR3aa: CASSLQVAVNDVTQYF; CDR3nt: TGCGCCAGCAGCTTGCAAGTAGCGGTCAATGACGTTACGCAGTATTTT
v_gene: TRBV11-2; d_gene: TRBD1; j_gene: TRBJ1-2; abundance: once; CDR3aa: CASSPAGTGANYGYTF; CDR3nt: TGTGCCAGCAGCCCGGCCGGGACAGGGGCGAACTATGGCTACACCTTC
v_gene: TRBV4-2; d_gene: NA; j_gene: TRBJ2-2; abundance: NA; CDR3aa: CASSQTIIERTGELFF; CDR3nt: TGTGCCAGCAGCCAGACTATTATTGAGAGGACCGGGGAGCTGTTTTTT
v_gene: TRBV14; d_gene: NA; j_gene: TRBJ1-1; abundance: NA; CDR3aa: CASSYRPSHTEAFF; CDR3nt: TGTGCCAGCAGCTACAGGCCTTCCCACACTGAAGCTTTCTTT
v_gene: TRBV2; d_gene: NA; j_gene: TRBJ2-1; abundance: NA; CDR3aa: CASGGSYNEQFF; CDR3nt: TGTGCCAGTGGGGGGAGCTACAATGAGCAGTTCTTC
v_gene: TRBV29-1; d_gene: TRBD2; j_gene: TRBJ2-2; abundance: once; CDR3aa: CSVRLGREGNTGELFF; CDR3nt: TGCAGCGTACGCCTAGGGCGGGAGGGAAACACCGGGGAGCTGTTTTTT
v_gene: TRBV5-4; d_gene: NA; j_gene: TRBJ2-7; abundance: once; CDR3aa: CASSLGGVGPYYEQYF; CDR3nt: TGTGCCAGCAGCTTGGGGGGGGTTGGTCCTTACTACGAGCAGTACTTC
v_gene: TRBV27; d_gene: TRBD2; j_gene: TRBJ2-7; abundance: NA; CDR3aa: CASSFLRESGYEQYF; CDR3nt: TGTGCCAGCAGTTTTTTGCGGGAGTCGGGGTACGAGCAGTACTTC
v_gene: TRBV15; d_gene: NA; j_gene: TRBJ1-4; abundance: NA; CDR3aa: CATSRRQGPNEKLFF; CDR3nt: TGTGCCACCAGCCGTCGTCAGGGGCCTAATGAAAAACTGTTTTTT
v_gene: TRBV15; d_gene: NA; j_gene: TRBJ1-5; abundance: NA; CDR3aa: CATSRDSVRRGSNQPQHF; CDR3nt: TGTGCCACCAGCAGAGATTCGGTTAGGCGGGGAAGCAATCAGCCCCAGCATTTT
v_gene: TRBV10-1; d_gene: NA; j_gene: TRBJ1-1; abundance: NA; CDR3aa: CASSPMGANTEAFF; CDR3nt: TGCGCCAGCAGCCCCATGGGGGCGAACACTGAAGCTTTCTTT
v_gene: TRBV7-9; d_gene: TRBD1; j_gene: TRBJ1-2; abundance: NA; CDR3aa: CASSLYEDRVLNYGYTF; CDR3nt: TGTGCCAGCAGCTTATACGAGGACAGGGTCCTTAACTATGGCTACACCTTC
v_gene: TRBV27; d_gene: NA; j_gene: TRBJ2-6; abundance: NA; CDR3aa: CASSLRSSGANVLTF; CDR3nt: TGTGCCAGCAGTCTCCGGAGCTCTGGGGCCAACGTCCTGACTTTC
v_gene: TRBV28; d_gene: NA; j_gene: TRBJ1-2; abundance: NA; CDR3aa: CASSLPVGAAGSAF; CDR3nt: TGTGCCAGCAGTTTACCAGTTGGTGCGGCTGGTAGTGCCTTC
v_gene: TRBV9; d_gene: TRBD2; j_gene: TRBJ2-1; abundance: NA; CDR3aa: CASSALAGDSDNEQFF; CDR3nt: TGTGCCAGCAGCGCCTTAGCGGGAGACAGCGACAATGAGCAGTTCTTC
v_gene: TRBV27; d_gene: TRBD2; j_gene: TRBJ2-2; abundance: NA; CDR3aa: CASSSDRYESGSTGELFF; CDR3nt: TGTGCCAGCAGTTCGGACCGATACGAGAGCGGGAGCACCGGGGAGCTGTTTTTT
v_gene: TRBV7-6; d_gene: TRBD1; j_gene: TRBJ1-5; abundance: NA; CDR3aa: CASSSGPDRQQPQHF; CDR3nt: TGTGCCAGCAGCTCGGGCCCGGACAGGCAACAGCCCCAGCATTTT
v_gene: TRBV13; d_gene: TRBD2; j_gene: TRBJ2-5; abundance: NA; CDR3aa: CASSPTGTSFQETQYF; CDR3nt: TGTGCCAGCAGCCCCACCGGGACTAGCTTCCAAGAGACCCAGTACTTC
v_gene: TRBV5-1; d_gene: TRBD1; j_gene: TRBJ1-1; abundance: once; CDR3aa: CASSHPGQGLNTEAFF; CDR3nt: TGCGCCAGCAGCCATCCGGGACAGGGCTTGAACACTGAAGCTTTCTTT
v_gene: TRBV5-1; d_gene: TRBD2; j_gene: TRBJ2-1; abundance: NA; CDR3aa: CASSSTSGIYNEQFF; CDR3nt: TGCGCCAGCAGTTCGACTAGCGGGATCTACAATGAGCAGTTCTTC
v_gene: TRBV28; d_gene: TRBD2; j_gene: TRBJ2-1; abundance: NA; CDR3aa: CASSLSSGRSNEQFF; CDR3nt: TGTGCCAGCAGTTTATCTAGCGGGAGGAGCAATGAGCAGTTCTTC
v_gene: TRBV21-1; d_gene: NA; j_gene: TRBJ1-5; abundance: NA; CDR3aa: CASMRDRDGGNQPQHF; CDR3nt: TGTGCCAGCATGCGGGACAGGGATGGAGGCAATCAGCCCCAGCATTTT
v_gene: TRBV27; d_gene: NA; j_gene: TRBJ2-5; abundance: NA; CDR3aa: CASIGGQLRETQYF; CDR3nt: TGTGCCAGCATTGGCGGACAGTTAAGGGAGACCCAGTACTTC